This T cell receptor beta chain comes out of a study of blood T cell repertoires in COVID-19 (dated by TCRdb to about 2020). As for the study more broadly: The collaborator samples originated in the United States, Italy and Spain and spanned the acute and convalescent phases of COVID-19. The prospective study material was composed of cDNA or gDNA derived from T cells, B-cell-depleted T cells, or PBMCs. Deeply sampled blood TCRbeta repertoires from subjects exposed to, actively infected with, or recovered from COVID-19 were included in the dataset. The repertoires were released in a freely available public database intended as a resource for research on the immune response to SARS-CoV-2. Samples came from the ongoing ImmuneRACE study (first 160 participants) plus 1,254 subjects from 6 global collaborators. The sample metadata nearly always contained a de-identified subject ID, COVID-19 status, age in years and sex. Where HLA class I and class II types were available, the types were taken from metadata supplied by the sample provider, not from assay-based typing. Overall results and qualifications from the work: How much clinical and demographic metadata was included differed by source and by participant, and the metadata was provided uncurated.

Sequences SGHNT (CDR1) and YYREEE (CDR2) are obtained from the germline V gene (reference sequence). The CDR3 covers 13 residues, taking in both the cysteine and the phenylalanine. The kept DNA is CDR3 alone, 39 bases in frame from the first base. V is reduced by 8 bases and J by 3 bases, leaving a spacing of 14 bases between them. The immunoSEQ Assay, a bias-controlled multiplex PCR, was used to amplify TCRbeta CDR3 regions from genomic DNA. For the original study's pipeline: Nucleated cell counts per sample were estimated from amplification of reference gene primers within the assay. To quantify the absolute abundance of each unique TCRbeta CDR3 rearrangement, sequence reads were collapsed and filtered. Productive Simpson clonality was computed per sample as the square root of Simpson's diversity index over productive rearrangements. In TCRdb, the immuneACCESS table is reduced to in-frame sequences with V and J assigned. These tables do not hold every clone; where another copy was compared, an unresolved V gene accounts for under half, and the others remain unexplained. Clone size and the V and J calls come from that table; the DNA yielded D and trimming. Present in this sample are approximately 300,000 clones, roughly 88% of which were seen just once. Roughly 4.3% of the sample is in the top ten clones.

Enrolling through a virtual design, the prospective study's participants ranged in age from roughly 18 to 100 years and lived across roughly 24 United States geographic areas. To assign participants to cohorts, the prospective study relied on clinical history that participants themselves reported in a screening survey and a study questionnaire. For ImmuneRACE Cohort 3, a participant was defined as recovered based on two consecutive negative NP/OP PCR tests, clearance by a healthcare professional, or resolution of symptoms. Mobile phlebotomists in the prospective study collected whole blood, serum and a nasopharyngeal or oropharyngeal swab from every participant. Over an approximately 2-month period, participants in the prospective study had the option of providing additional blood draws and questionnaires. Before DNA extraction, blood samples from the prospective study were shipped at room temperature or frozen.

Notes on this clone: The clone's antigen remains unknown. No much larger clone is present one base from it, and per-base qualities are unavailable.

The sequenced sample consisted of PBMCs or T cells enriched from blood (not recorded which). The sequence came from a young woman who had recovered from COVID-19. The chain is encoded by TRBV5-4 joined to TRBJ1-1; TRBD1 is a weak D gene call, 5 bases matching. The CDR3 reads as follows: CARGRSPDTEAFF. The nucleotides are TGTGCCAGGGGGCGGTCCCCGGACACTGAAGCTTTCTTT.